A single T cell receptor beta chain is shown here with its context. MiXCR, applied by TCRdb to the 5' RACE reads, yields one record per CDR3 protein. This table holds just over 150,000 distinct CDR3 sequences, 30% to 35% found once. The ends lost 4 bases at V and 3 bases at J; junction bases unmatched: 6. The CDR3 sequence is 14 residues long. Germline CDR1 LNHDA, CDR2 SQIVND (reference sequence). The sample belongs to a study of T-cell memory formation after mild COVID-19. The gene calls are TRBV19 and TRBJ2-7; 7 bases are shared with TRBD1. Sequencing used PBMCs or a T cell subset sorted from them (not recorded which). This TCR was recovered from an adult woman who had mild COVID-19 (a few samples of this study predate the infection). Cell type and time point are not known. The CDR3 here is CASSKDRTGYEQYF. The CDR3 DNA sequence: TGTGCCAGTAGTAAGGACAGGACTGGCTACGAGCAGTACTTC.